These 14 T cell receptor beta chains were all obtained from the same sample, sequenced in a study of glioma-infiltrating T cells after dendritic cell vaccination. Libraries were prepared by immunoSEQ multiplex PCR; TCRdb keeps only in-frame clonotypes and omits some of them. The data show about 36,000 clones, about 80% seen once. The sample consisted of blood, taken before dendritic cell vaccination. The source of these receptors is a human donor with glioblastoma.

Only a few counts were recorded for this clone. The chain uses TRBV19 and TRBJ1-5, with a weak D call TRBD1 (5 bases). Germline V gene sequence: CDR1 LNHDA, CDR2 SQIVND (reference sequence). Trimming stripped 5 bases from V and 0 bases from J, with 14 bases between. CDR3 length: 16 residues. CDR3 region: CASSPWGGNSNQPQHF. The CDR3 region has the DNA TGTGCCAGTAGTCCCTGGGGGGGGAATAGCAATCAGCCCCAGCATTTT.

This chain links TRBV7-9 with TRBJ2-5; 7 bases are shared with TRBD1. The J call may be incorrect, as the DNA end agrees better with TRBJ2-7. CDR3 length: 15 amino acids. Looked up from germline, CDR1 is SEHNR and CDR2 is FQNEAQ (reference sequence). The CDR3 protein is CASSSVGNRGYEQYF. For the CDR3, the DNA is TGTGCCAGCAGCTCAGTGGGGAACAGGGGTTACGAGCAGTACTTC.

This chain links TRBV25-1 with TRBJ2-1; 7 nucleotides line up with TRBD2. The CDR3 contains 14 residues. V dropped 3 bases and J dropped 4; count of bases not matched to a gene: 3. Germline V CDR1 and CDR2: MGHDK, SYGVNS. The CDR3 nucleotides are TGTGCCAGCAGTGAGGGGCGGGGGTACAATGAGCAGTTCTTC. This codes for CASSEGRGYNEQFF.

The chain couples TRBV18 to TRBJ2-7; TRBD1 matches 9 bases. Germline V gene lookup returns CDR1 KGHSH and CDR2 LQKENI. The CDR3 sequence is 15 residues long. V trimming: 6 bases; J trimming: 7 bases; junction bases outside the gene matches: 13. This CDR3 reads CASSGRDRVSREQYF. Here the CDR3 DNA reads TGTGCCAGCTCGGGCCGGGACAGGGTTTCGCGGGAGCAGTACTTC.

This chain links TRBV7-9 with TRBJ2-7; D unresolved. Per the germline V gene, CDR1 is SEHNR and CDR2 is FQNEAQ (reference sequence). The CDR3 length is 11 residues. The V end was cut by 5 bases, the J end by 5 bases, with 7 bases between. CDR3 protein: CASSRGNEQYF. The CDR3 DNA reads TGTGCCAGCAGCCGCGGAAACGAGCAGTACTTC.

V and J are TRBV28 and TRBJ1-2; D is unclear. Germline-derived CDR1 and CDR2 are MDHEN and SYDVKM. The CDR3 contains 13 residues. Between the trimmed V and J ends, which lost 7 bases and 1 base, there was a span of 10 bases. In nucleotides, the CDR3 is TGTGCCAGCACCATGGGCCTTAACTATGGCTACACCTTC. This codes for CASTMGLNYGYTF.

The CDR3 spells CASGTGETGELFF. As DNA, the CDR3 is TGTGCCAGCGGGACAGGGGAGACCGGGGAGCTGTTTTTT. The J gene is TRBJ2-2, the V gene TRBV19, with TRBD1 matching 10 bases. CDR1 and CDR2 from the germline V gene are LNHDA and SQIVND (reference sequence). The CDR3 covers 13 residues. V trimming: 9 bases; J trimming: 5 bases; junction bases outside the gene matches: 3.

The chain employs TRBV7-2 and TRBJ2-7, with 7 positions matching TRBD2. This CDR3 has 16 amino acids. In germline, CDR1 is SGHTA, CDR2 FQGNSA. J gave up 0 bases and V 5 bases, and 10 bases lay outside the gene matches. The CDR3 bases are TGTGCCAGCAGCGAGCCGGGACTAACACGCTCCTACGAGCAGTACTTC. This codes for CASSEPGLTRSYEQYF.

This clone was seen a handful of times. The V call is TRBV6-5, the J call TRBJ1-5; D not resolved. The CDR3 consists of 12 residues. Trimming pared 6 bases from V and 7 bases from J, leaving 10 bases between. Germline CDR1 and CDR2: MNHEY and SVGAGI. CDR3 in DNA: TGTGCCAGCAGGACCTCGGGACAGCCCCAGCATTTT. Its protein is CASRTSGQPQHF.

The rearrangement joins TRBV5-6 to TRBJ1-4; a weak D match, TRBD1 (6 bases). Trimming removed 4 bases at V and 4 bases at J, with 8 bases between. CDR1 SGHDT and CDR2 YYEEEE come from the germline V gene. This CDR3 comprises 13 residues. The DNA of the CDR3 is TGTGCCAGCAGCCGAGGGGGTAATGAAAAACTGTTTTTT. Translation gives CASSRGGNEKLFF.

This clone occurred a few times. The chain couples TRBV7-2 to TRBJ2-7; perhaps TRBD1 as D (5 bases). Trimming removed 5 bases at V and 4 bases at J, with 18 bases between. Germline loops: CDR1 SGHTA, CDR2 FQGNSA. This CDR3 has 15 amino acids. CDR3 in DNA: TGTGCCAGCAGCCAGGGTTTGCAGAAACCATACGAGCAGTACTTC. It translates to CASSQGLQKPYEQYF.

The rearrangement uses TRBV7-9 and TRBJ1-1, with no clear D. V was trimmed by 7 bases and J by 0 bases, leaving 12 bases between them. Germline assignment: CDR1 SEHNR and CDR2 FQNEAQ (reference sequence). The CDR3 consists of 14 residues. This CDR3 is CASILRSVNTEAFF. In DNA form, the CDR3 reads TGTGCCAGCATCTTGCGGAGTGTGAACACTGAAGCTTTCTTT.

The genes are TRBV7-9 and TRBJ1-5; 7 bases map to TRBD1. In germline, CDR1 is SEHNR, CDR2 FQNEAQ (reference sequence). This CDR3 region has 16 residues. V lost 4 bases and J lost 0; bases outside the gene matches: 6. The CDR3 region is CASSYGNRGSNQPQHF. Written as DNA, the CDR3 is TGTGCCAGCAGCTACGGGAACAGGGGTAGCAATCAGCCCCAGCATTTT.

This clone was picked up one time. The rearrangement joins TRBV9 to TRBJ1-1; TRBD1 matches at 7 bases. Trimming removed 3 bases from V and 0 bases from J; junction bases left unmatched: 2. Germline CDR1 reads SGDLS; CDR2 reads YYNGEE. This CDR3 has 14 amino acids. The CDR3 protein is CASSEDRMNTEAFF. The CDR3 coding sequence is TGTGCCAGCAGCGAGGACAGGATGAACACTGAAGCTTTCTTT.